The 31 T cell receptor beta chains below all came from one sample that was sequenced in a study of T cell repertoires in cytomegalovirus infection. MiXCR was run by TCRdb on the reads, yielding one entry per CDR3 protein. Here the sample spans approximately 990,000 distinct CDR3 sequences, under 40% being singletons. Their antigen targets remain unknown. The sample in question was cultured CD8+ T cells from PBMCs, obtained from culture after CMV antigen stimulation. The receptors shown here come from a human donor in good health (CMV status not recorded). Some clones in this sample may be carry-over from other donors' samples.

The CDR3 spells CSARSIAGAYEQYF. The CDR3 DNA follows: TGCAGTGCTAGGTCGATAGCGGGGGCCTACGAGCAGTACTTC. J is TRBJ2-7 and V is TRBV20-1; 9 bases are a match to TRBD2. Germline trimming cut 3 bases from V and 2 bases from J; bases unmatched to any gene: 5. The germline V gene has CDR1 DFQATT and CDR2 SNEGSKA (reference sequence). The CDR3 totals 14 residues.

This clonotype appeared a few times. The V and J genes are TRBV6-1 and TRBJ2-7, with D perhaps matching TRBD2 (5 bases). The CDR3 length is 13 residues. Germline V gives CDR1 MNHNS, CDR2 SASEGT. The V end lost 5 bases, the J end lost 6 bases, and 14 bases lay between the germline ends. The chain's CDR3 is CASSTGSIGEQYF. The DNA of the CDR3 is TGTGCCAGCAGTACGGGGAGCATTGGCGAGCAGTACTTC.

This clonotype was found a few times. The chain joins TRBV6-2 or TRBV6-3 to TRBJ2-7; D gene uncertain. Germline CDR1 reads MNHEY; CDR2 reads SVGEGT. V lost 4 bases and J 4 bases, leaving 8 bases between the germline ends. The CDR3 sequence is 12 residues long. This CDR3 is CASSSNYYEQYV. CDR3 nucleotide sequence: TGTGCCAGCAGTTCCAATTATTACGAGCAGTACGTC.

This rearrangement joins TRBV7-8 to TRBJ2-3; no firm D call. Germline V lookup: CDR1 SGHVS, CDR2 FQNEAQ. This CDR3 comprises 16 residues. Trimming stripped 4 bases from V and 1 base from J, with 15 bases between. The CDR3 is CASSSPGFYGTDTQYF. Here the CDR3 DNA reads TGTGCCAGCAGCTCACCGGGCTTCTATGGCACAGATACGCAGTATTTT.

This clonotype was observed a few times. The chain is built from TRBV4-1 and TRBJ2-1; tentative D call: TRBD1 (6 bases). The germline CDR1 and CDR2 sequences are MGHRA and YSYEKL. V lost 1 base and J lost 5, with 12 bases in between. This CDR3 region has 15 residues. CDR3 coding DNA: TGCGCCAGCAGCCAAGGAAGGCAGGGGAACAATGAGCAGTTCTTC. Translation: CASSQGRQGNNEQFF.

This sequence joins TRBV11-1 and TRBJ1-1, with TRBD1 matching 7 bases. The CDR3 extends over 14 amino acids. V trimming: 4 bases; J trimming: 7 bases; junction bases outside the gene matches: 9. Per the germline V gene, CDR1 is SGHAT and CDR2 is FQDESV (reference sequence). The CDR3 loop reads CASSSRQGLYEAFF. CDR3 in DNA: TGTGCCAGCAGCTCCAGACAGGGCCTCTATGAAGCTTTCTTT. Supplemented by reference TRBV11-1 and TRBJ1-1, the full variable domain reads EAEVAQSPRYKITEKSQAVAFWCDPISGHATLYWYRQILGQGPELLVQFQDESVVDDSQLPKDRFSAERLKGVDSTLKIQPAELGDSAMYLCASSSRQGLYEAFFGQGTRLTVV.

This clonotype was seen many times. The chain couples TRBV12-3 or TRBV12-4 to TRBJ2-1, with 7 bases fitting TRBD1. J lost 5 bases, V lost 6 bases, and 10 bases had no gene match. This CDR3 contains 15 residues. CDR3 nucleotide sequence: TGTGCCAGCAGCGAAGCCCGGGACAGAAACAATGAGCAGTTCTTC. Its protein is CASSEARDRNNEQFF.

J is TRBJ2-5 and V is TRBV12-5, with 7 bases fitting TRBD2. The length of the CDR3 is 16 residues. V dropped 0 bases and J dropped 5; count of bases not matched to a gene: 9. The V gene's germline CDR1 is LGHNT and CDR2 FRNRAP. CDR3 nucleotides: TGTGCTAGTGGTTTGGTACGAACTAGCGAGAGGGAGACCCAGTACTTC. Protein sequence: CASGLVRTSERETQYF. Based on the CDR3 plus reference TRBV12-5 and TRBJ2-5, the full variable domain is DARVTQTPRHKVTEMGQEVTMRCQPILGHNTVFWYRQTMMQGLELLAYFRNRAPLDDSGMPKDRFSAEMPDATLATLKIQPSEPRDSAVYFCASGLVRTSERETQYFGPGTRLLVL.

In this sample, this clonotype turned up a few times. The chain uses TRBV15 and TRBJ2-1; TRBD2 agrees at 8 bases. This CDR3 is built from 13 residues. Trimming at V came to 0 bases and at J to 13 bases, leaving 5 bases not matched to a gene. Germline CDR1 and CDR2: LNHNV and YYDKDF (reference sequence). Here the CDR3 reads CATSRDVLAVQFF. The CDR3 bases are TGTGCCACCAGCAGAGATGTACTAGCGGTTCAGTTCTTC.

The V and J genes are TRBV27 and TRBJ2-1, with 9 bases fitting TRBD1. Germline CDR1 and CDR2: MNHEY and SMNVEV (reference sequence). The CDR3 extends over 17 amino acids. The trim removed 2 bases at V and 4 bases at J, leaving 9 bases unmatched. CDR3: CASSLLTSGQGYNEQFF. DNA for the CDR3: TGTGCCAGCAGTTTACTCACCTCGGGACAGGGATACAATGAGCAGTTCTTC.

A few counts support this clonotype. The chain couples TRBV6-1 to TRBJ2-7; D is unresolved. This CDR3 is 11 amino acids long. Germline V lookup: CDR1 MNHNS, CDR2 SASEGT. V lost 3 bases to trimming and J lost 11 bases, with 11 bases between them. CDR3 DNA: TGTGCCAGCAGTGACGGCGAAAGGAAGTACTTC. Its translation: CASSDGERKYF.

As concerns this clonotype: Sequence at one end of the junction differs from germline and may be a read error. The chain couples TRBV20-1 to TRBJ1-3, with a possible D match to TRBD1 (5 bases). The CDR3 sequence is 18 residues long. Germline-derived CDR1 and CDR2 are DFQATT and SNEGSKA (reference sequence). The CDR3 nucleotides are TGCAGTGCCAGAGGAGGTTCCCCATGGGACGATACTGGAAACACCATATATTTT. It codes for CSARGGSPWDDTGNTIYF.

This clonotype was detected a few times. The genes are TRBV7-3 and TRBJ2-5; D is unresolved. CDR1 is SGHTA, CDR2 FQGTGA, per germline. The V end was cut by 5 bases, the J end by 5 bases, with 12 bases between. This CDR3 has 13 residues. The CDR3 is CASSEDGGETQYF. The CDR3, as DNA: TGTGCCAGCAGCGAGGACGGTGGGGAGACCCAGTACTTC. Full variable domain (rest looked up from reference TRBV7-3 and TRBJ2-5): GAGVSQTPSNKVTEKGKYVELRCDPISGHTALYWYRQSLGQGPEFLIYFQGTGAADDSGLPNDRFFAVRPEGSVSTLKIQRTERGDSAVYLCASSEDGGETQYFGPGTRLLVL.

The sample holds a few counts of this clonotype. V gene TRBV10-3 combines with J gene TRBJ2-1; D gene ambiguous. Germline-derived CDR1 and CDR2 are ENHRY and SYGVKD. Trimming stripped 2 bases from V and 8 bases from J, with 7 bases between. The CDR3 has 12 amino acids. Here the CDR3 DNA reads TGTGCCATCAGTGAGCATGGGGATGAGCAGTTCTTC. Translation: CAISEHGDEQFF.

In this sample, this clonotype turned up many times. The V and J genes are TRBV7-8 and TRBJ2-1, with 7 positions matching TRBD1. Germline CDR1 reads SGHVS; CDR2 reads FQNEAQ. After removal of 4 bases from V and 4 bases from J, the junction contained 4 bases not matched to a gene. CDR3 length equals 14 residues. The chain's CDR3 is CASSSEGQYNEQFF. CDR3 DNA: TGTGCCAGCAGCTCCGAGGGACAGTACAATGAGCAGTTCTTC. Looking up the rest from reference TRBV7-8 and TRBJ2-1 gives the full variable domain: GAGVSQSPRYKVAKRGQDVALRCDPISGHVSLFWYQQALGQGPEFLTYFQNEAQLDKSGLPSDRFFAERPEGSVSTLKIQRTQQEDSAVYLCASSSEGQYNEQFFGPGTRLTVL.

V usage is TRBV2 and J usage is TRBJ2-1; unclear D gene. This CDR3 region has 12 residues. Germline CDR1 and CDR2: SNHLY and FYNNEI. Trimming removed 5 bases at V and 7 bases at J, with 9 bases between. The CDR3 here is CASSNRMNEQFF. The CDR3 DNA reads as TGTGCCAGCAGTAATCGGATGAATGAGCAGTTCTTC. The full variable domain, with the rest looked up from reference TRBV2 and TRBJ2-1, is EPEVTQTPSHQVTQMGQEVILRCVPISNHLYFYWYRQILGQKVEFLVSFYNNEISEKSEIFDDQFSVERPDGSNFTLKIRSTKLEDSAMYFCASSNRMNEQFFGPGTRLTVL.

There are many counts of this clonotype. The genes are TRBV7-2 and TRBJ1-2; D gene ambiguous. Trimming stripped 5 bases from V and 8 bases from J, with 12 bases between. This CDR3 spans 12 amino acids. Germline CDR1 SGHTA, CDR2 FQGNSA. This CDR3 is CASSDNNEGYTF. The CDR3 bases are TGTGCCAGCAGCGACAACAATGAAGGCTACACCTTC.

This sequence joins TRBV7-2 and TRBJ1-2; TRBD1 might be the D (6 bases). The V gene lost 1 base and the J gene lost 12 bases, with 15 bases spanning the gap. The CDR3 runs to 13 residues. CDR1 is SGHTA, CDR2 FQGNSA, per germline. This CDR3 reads CASSLEGGGFDTF. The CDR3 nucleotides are TGTGCCAGCAGCTTAGAAGGGGGGGGCTTTGACACCTTC.

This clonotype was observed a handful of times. CDR3 in DNA: TGTGCCAGCAGCTTAGGGACAAATAATCAGCCCCAGCATTTT. Protein sequence: CASSLGTNNQPQHF. This chain links TRBV7-9 with TRBJ1-5, with D maybe TRBD1 (5 bases). Germline V gene sequence: CDR1 SEHNR, CDR2 FQNEAQ (reference sequence). V lost 1 base to trimming and J lost 4 bases, with 8 bases between them. The length of the CDR3 is 14 residues. Full variable domain (remainder filled in from reference TRBV7-9 and TRBJ1-5): DTGVSQNPRHKITKRGQNVTFRCDPISEHNRLYWYRQTLGQGPEFLTYFQNEAQLEKSRLLSDRFSAERPKGSFSTLEIQRTEQGDSAMYLCASSLGTNNQPQHFGDGTRLSIL.

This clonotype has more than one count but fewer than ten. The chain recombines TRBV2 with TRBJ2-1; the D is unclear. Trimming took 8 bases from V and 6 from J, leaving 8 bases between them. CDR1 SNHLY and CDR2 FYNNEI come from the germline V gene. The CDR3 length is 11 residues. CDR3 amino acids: CASFTINEQFF. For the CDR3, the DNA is TGTGCCAGCTTCACCATCAATGAGCAGTTCTTC.

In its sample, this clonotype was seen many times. As DNA, the CDR3 is TGTGCCAGCAGCTACGATATGAACACTGAAGCTTTCTTT. It translates to CASSYDMNTEAFF. The gene calls are TRBV7-6 and TRBJ1-1; no definite D call. Germline-derived CDR1 and CDR2 are SGHVS and FNYEAQ. This CDR3 is built from 13 residues. Trimming cost V 4 bases and J 0 bases, with 6 bases left between them.

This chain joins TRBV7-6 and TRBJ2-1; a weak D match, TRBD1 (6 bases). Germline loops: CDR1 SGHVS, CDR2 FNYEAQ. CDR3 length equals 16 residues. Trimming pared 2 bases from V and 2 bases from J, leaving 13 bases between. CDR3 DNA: TGTGCCAGCAGCTTATACGGAGGACAGCCCTACAATGAGCAGTTCTTC. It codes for CASSLYGGQPYNEQFF.

This chain's CDR3 is CAILGVAGANVLTF. The CDR3 bases are TGTGCCATCCTGGGGGTTGCTGGGGCCAACGTCCTGACTTTC. This chain links TRBV10-3 with TRBJ2-6; the D call may be TRBD1 or TRBD2 (5 bases each). Trimming cost V 8 bases and J 2 bases, with 10 bases left between them. The CDR3 has 14 amino acids. Looked up from germline, CDR1 is ENHRY and CDR2 is SYGVKD.

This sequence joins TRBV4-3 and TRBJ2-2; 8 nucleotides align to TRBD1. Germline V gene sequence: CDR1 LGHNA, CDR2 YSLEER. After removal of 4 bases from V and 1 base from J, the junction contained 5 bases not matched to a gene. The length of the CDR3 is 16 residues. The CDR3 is CASSRRQGWNTGELFF. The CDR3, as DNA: TGCGCCAGCAGCCGCCGACAGGGGTGGAACACCGGGGAGCTGTTTTTT.

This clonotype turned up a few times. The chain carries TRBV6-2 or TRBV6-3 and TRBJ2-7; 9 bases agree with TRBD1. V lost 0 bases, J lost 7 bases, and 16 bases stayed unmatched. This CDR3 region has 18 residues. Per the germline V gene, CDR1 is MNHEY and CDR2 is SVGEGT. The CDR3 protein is CASSYSDRGETHTWEQYV. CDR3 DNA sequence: TGTGCCAGCAGTTACTCGGACAGGGGCGAGACACATACCTGGGAGCAGTACGTC.

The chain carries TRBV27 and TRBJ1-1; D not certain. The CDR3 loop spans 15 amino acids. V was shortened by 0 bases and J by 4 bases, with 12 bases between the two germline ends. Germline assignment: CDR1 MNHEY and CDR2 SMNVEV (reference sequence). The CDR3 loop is CASSLSGFSSTEAFF. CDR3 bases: TGTGCCAGCAGTTTATCAGGGTTCAGTTCCACTGAAGCTTTCTTT.

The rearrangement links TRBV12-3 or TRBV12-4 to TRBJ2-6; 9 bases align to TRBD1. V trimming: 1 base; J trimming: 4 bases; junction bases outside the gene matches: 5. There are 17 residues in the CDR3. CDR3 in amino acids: CASSLGDRVRGANVLTF. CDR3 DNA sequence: TGTGCCAGCAGTTTAGGGGACAGGGTTCGAGGGGCCAACGTCCTGACTTTC.

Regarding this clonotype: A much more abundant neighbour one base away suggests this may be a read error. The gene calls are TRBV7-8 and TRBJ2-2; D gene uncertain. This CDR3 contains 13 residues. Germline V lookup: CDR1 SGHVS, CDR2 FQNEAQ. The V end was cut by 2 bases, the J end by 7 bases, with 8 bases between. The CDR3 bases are TGTGCCAGCAGCTTAAAGTTTGTCGGGGAGCTGTTTTTT. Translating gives CASSLKFVGELFF.

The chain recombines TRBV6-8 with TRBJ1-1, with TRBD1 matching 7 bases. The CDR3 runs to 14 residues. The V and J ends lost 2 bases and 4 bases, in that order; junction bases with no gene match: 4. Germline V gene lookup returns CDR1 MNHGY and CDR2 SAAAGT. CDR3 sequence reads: CASSYATGPTEAFF. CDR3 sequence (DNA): TGTGCCAGCAGTTACGCGACAGGGCCCACTGAAGCTTTCTTT.

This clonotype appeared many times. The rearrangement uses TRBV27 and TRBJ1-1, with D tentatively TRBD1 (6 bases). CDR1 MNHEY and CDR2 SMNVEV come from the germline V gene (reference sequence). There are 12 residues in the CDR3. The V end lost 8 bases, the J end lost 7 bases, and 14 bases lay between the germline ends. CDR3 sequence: CASQQGSNEAFF. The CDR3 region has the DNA TGTGCCAGCCAGCAGGGGAGTAATGAAGCTTTCTTT.

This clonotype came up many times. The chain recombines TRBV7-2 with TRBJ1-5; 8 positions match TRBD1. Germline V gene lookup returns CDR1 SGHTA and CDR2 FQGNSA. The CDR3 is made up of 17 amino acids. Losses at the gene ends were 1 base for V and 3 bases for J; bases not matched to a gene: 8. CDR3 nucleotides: TGTGCCAGCAGCTTAGTCCCCGGGACAGGTATCAATCAGCCCCAGCATTTT. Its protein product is CASSLVPGTGINQPQHF. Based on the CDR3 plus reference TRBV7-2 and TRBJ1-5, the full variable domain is GAGVSQSPSNKVTEKGKDVELRCDPISGHTALYWYRQSLGQGLEFLIYFQGNSAPDKSGLPSDRFSAERTGGSVSTLTIQRTQQEDSAVYLCASSLVPGTGINQPQHFGDGTRLSIL.